This TCR beta chain was captured in a study of cytomegalovirus exposure and HLA in healthy donors. General study findings and limits: In a later analysis, the majority of CMV-associated beta chains seemingly showed HLA restriction. Overall, roughly 160 TCR beta chains were annotated as cytomegalovirus-associated. Among the sequence variants, a highly shared cluster was likely an artifact of sequencing.

Notes on this clone: The antigen remains undetermined.

In the PCR, 60 Vbeta and 13 Jbeta primers were used. Assay used: immunoSEQ multiplex PCR; TCRdb lists only in-frame clones, some missing. Among approximately 170,000 clones, roughly 80% were seen once, and the ten largest hold around 1.3%. The sequenced material came from PBMCs. The source of this sequence is a man aged 50 to 59 in good health and CMV-seropositive.

CDR3 sequence (DNA): TGTGCCAGCAGCATTAGCGGGCACTCCTACGAGCAGTACTTC. As protein: CASSISGHSYEQYF. The gene calls are TRBV5-4 and TRBJ2-7, with TRBD2 matching 7 bases. The germline V gene encodes CDR1 SGHNT and CDR2 YYREEE (reference sequence). Germline trimming cut 4 bases from V and 0 bases from J; bases unmatched to any gene: 4. This CDR3 region has 14 residues.